This T cell receptor beta chain was sequenced in a study of blood T cell repertoires in COVID-19. Study-wide background: The origin of the acute and convalescent COVID-19 samples was the United States, Italy and Spain. The analysed material was cDNA or gDNA that came from T cells, B-cell-depleted T cells, or PBMCs.

In the source study's methods: Reference gene primer amplification yielded estimated nucleated cell counts. The table came from immunoSEQ multiplex PCR; TCRdb's copy has only in-frame clones and leaves some out. The V and J calls and clone size come from that table; D and trimming were worked out from the DNA. The data hold about 300,000 clones, with 70% to 90% observed a single time. Seattle researchers signed up patients amid active infection and tracked them longitudinally. The CDR3 consists of 15 residues. Germline CDR1 SGDLS, CDR2 YYNGEE. Germline trimming cut 0 bases from V and 2 bases from J; bases unmatched to any gene: 4.

The sequencing sample was made of peripheral blood. This chain connects TRBV9 to TRBJ2-5, with 7 nucleotides matching TRBD1. This sequence originates from a woman in her fifties or sixties with COVID-19, enrolled during active disease. CDR3 sequence (DNA): TGTGCCAGCAGCGTAGGTCTCAGGGGGCAAGAGACCCAGTACTTC. It translates to CASSVGLRGQETQYF.